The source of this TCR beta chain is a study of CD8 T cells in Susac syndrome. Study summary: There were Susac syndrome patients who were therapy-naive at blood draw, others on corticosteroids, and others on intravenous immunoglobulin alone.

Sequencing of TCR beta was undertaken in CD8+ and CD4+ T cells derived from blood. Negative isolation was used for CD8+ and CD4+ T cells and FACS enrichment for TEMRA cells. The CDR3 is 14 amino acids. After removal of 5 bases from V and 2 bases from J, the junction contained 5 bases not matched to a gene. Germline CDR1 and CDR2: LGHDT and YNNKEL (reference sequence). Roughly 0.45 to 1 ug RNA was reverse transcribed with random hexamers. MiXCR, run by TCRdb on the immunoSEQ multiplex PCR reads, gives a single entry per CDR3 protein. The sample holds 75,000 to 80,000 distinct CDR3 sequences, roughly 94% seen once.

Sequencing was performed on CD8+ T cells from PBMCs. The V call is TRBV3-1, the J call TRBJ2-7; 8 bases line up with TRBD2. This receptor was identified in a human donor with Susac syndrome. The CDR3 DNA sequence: TGTGCCAGCAGCACCGGGACTAGGACCTACGAGCAGTACTTC. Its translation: CASSTGTRTYEQYF.